Listed below are T cell receptor beta chains from one sample, sequenced in a study of PD-L1 blockade in urothelial cancer. Clones were read by immunoSEQ multiplex PCR, and TCRdb kept only the in-frame ones, dropping some. The data contain around 50,000 clones, approximately 88% of them singletons. The specimen comprised PBMCs, sampled around atezolizumab (anti-PD-L1) treatment. The receptors shown here come from a man in his fifties with urothelial cancer. Both conserved end residues are part of each CDR3. A D gene is named only where the DNA matches it firmly. Clone size is given for some rows only: seen once, a few or many times, or a class if the clone is expanded.

clone_size d_call j_call v_call cdr3_nt cdr3_aa
NA TRBD1 TRBJ2-1 TRBV27 TGTGCCAGCAGTCCGCGACAGGGGGCGAATGAGCAGTTCTTC CASSPRQGANEQFF
NA NA TRBJ2-3 TRBV14 TGTGCCAGCAGTCTATCTGGGGCGCGAGGAGCAGATACGCAGTATTTT CASSLSGARGADTQYF
few NA TRBJ1-2 TRBV5-1 TGCGCCAGCAGCTTGGGGACAGTGAATGGCTACACCTTC CASSLGTVNGYTF
NA TRBD2 TRBJ2-2 TRBV9 TGTGCCAGCAGCGTGGGACTAGCTAACACCGGGGAGCTGTTTTTT CASSVGLANTGELFF
NA NA TRBJ2-1 TRBV27 TGTGCCAGCAGTTTCGGGCGGGACTACAATGAGCAGTTCTTC CASSFGRDYNEQFF
NA TRBD2 TRBJ2-3 TRBV19 TGTGCCAGTAGTTTAACTAGCGGGGGCACAGATACGCAGTATTTT CASSLTSGGTDTQYF
NA TRBD1 TRBJ2-1 TRBV7-9 TGTGCCAGCAGCTTAGTACAGGGGGTAAACAATGAGCAGTTCTTC CASSLVQGVNNEQFF
once TRBD2 TRBJ2-1 TRBV10-2 TGCGCCAGCAGTGAGTCTAGTATGGGACTAGCCTACAATGAGCAGTTCTTC CASSESSMGLAYNEQFF
NA TRBD1 TRBJ2-2 TRBV5-4 TGTGCCAGCAGCCCACCGGGACAGGGTGTTGTGACCGGGGAGCTGTTTTTT CASSPPGQGVVTGELFF
NA TRBD1 TRBJ2-2 TRBV29-1 TGCAGCACAAGGGGGCCGAACACCGGGGAGCTGTTTTTT CSTRGPNTGELFF
NA TRBD2 TRBJ2-4 TRBV5-1 TGCGCCAGCAGCTTATCAACCGGGACTACCTTAAACATTCAGTACTTC CASSLSTGTTLNIQYF